These 22 T cell receptor beta chains were sequenced from one sample in a study of blood T cell repertoires in COVID-19. Sequenced by immunoSEQ multiplex PCR; TCRdb stores in-frame clones only, minus some. The sample records 100,000 to 150,000 clones, about 85% being singletons. What was sequenced was peripheral blood. These receptors originate from an elderly man with active or convalescent COVID-19.

The V call is TRBV11-3, the J call TRBJ1-6, with D hard to call. V was pared by 3 bases and J by 7 bases, with 10 bases between. The CDR3 extends over 14 amino acids. Per the germline V gene, CDR1 is SGHNT and CDR2 is YENEEA. The CDR3 DNA sequence: TGTGCCAGCAGCTTTGACTCCCGGAATTCACCCCTCCACTTT. As protein: CASSFDSRNSPLHF.

In DNA, the CDR3 is TGTGCCAGCAGTGGGGGGCGAAACAATCAGCCCCAGCATTTT. It encodes CASSGGRNNQPQHF. This chain uses TRBV2 with TRBJ1-5, with D tentatively TRBD1 (6 bases). This CDR3 is built from 14 residues. V shed 4 bases and J shed 3 bases, with 10 bases lying between them. Germline CDR1 and CDR2: SNHLY and FYNNEI.

The chain couples TRBV23-1 to TRBJ1-2; D call uncertain. TRBV23-1 falls under the ORF class, with uncertain function. V was pared by 3 bases and J by 6 bases, with 20 bases between. The CDR3 has 16 residues. The CDR3 DNA sequence: TGCGCCAGCAGTCACCTCGGACCCCGGAGGGTTGATGGCTACACCTTC. Protein sequence: CASSHLGPRRVDGYTF.

The chain links TRBV7-3 to TRBJ1-6; the D gene is possibly TRBD1 (6 bases). V dropped 2 bases and J dropped 7 bases, with 12 bases sitting between them. The CDR3 runs to 15 residues. Looked up from germline, CDR1 is SGHTA and CDR2 is FQGTGA. CDR3 sequence reads: CASSLGAGANSPLHF. DNA for the CDR3: TGTGCCAGCAGCTTAGGTGCAGGGGCGAATTCACCCCTCCACTTT.

V usage is TRBV5-1 and J usage is TRBJ2-2; D is unclear. V was trimmed by 5 bases and J by 6 bases, leaving 17 bases between them. Germline loops: CDR1 SGHRS, CDR2 YFSETQ. The CDR3 is made up of 15 amino acids. CDR3 sequence (DNA): TGCGCCAGCAGTCCCACTCTGTATGAGGCCGGGGAGCTGTTTTTT. It is translated as CASSPTLYEAGELFF.

J is TRBJ2-5 and V is TRBV6-5; TRBD2 is a possible D gene (6 bases). With 6 bases removed from V and 2 bases from J, the gap between germline ends came to 16 bases. The CDR3 consists of 15 residues. Per germline, CDR1 MNHEY and CDR2 SVGAGI. The CDR3 sequence is CASREGPRGQETQYF. CDR3 coding DNA: TGTGCCAGCAGGGAGGGGCCCCGAGGGCAAGAGACCCAGTACTTC.

This clone occurred once. The rearrangement links TRBV7-7 to TRBJ2-5, with 12 bases matching TRBD1. This CDR3 is 15 amino acids long. Trimming took 6 bases from V and 4 from J; bases not matched to a gene: 6. In germline, CDR1 is SSHAT, CDR2 FNYEAQ (reference sequence). CDR3 coding DNA: TGTGCCAGCAGACCGGGGACAGGGGGCACAGAGACCCAGTACTTC. It codes for CASRPGTGGTETQYF.

The gene calls are TRBV6-5 and TRBJ2-3, with D hard to call. The V end was cut by 6 bases, the J end by 6 bases, with 13 bases between. Germline loops: CDR1 MNHEY, CDR2 SVGAGI. The length of the CDR3 is 13 residues. CDR3 protein: CASSRARRDTQYF. CDR3 DNA sequence: TGTGCCAGCAGCCGCGCCCGGCGGGATACGCAGTATTTT.

This clone was seen only once. This chain joins TRBV15 and TRBJ2-1; TRBD2 matches 7 bases. V gave up 5 bases and J gave up 9 bases; unmatched junction bases: 13. The CDR3 loop spans 15 amino acids. The germline V gene has CDR1 LNHNV and CDR2 YYDKDF (reference sequence). CDR3 sequence (DNA): TGTGCCACCAGCGTAACGTGGACTAGTCGGGGTGAGCAGTTCTTC. This sequence encodes CATSVTWTSRGEQFF.

This CDR3 reads CASSQTGRDQPQHF. In nucleotides, the CDR3 is TGTGCCAGCAGTCAGACAGGGCGCGATCAGCCCCAGCATTTT. This sequence joins TRBV25-1 and TRBJ1-5, with 7 nucleotides matching TRBD1. V was clipped by 5 bases and J by 5 bases; unmatched bases: 6. Germline V gene sequence: CDR1 MGHDK, CDR2 SYGVNS. The CDR3 length is 14 residues.

This rearrangement joins TRBV7-3 to TRBJ2-5, with 7 bases aligning to TRBD1. The trim removed 6 bases at V and 3 bases at J, leaving 7 bases unmatched. The CDR3 spans 14 residues. The germline V gene has CDR1 SGHTA and CDR2 FQGTGA. CDR3 nucleotide sequence: TGTGCCAGCAGTCAAGACGGGACAGAAGAGACCCAGTACTTC. The encoded protein is CASSQDGTEETQYF.

This chain uses TRBV28 with TRBJ2-7, with 11 bases fitting TRBD1. Germline loops: CDR1 MDHEN, CDR2 SYDVKM. V lost 5 bases, J lost 3 bases, and 12 bases stayed unmatched. The CDR3 loop spans 17 amino acids. DNA of the CDR3: TGTGCCAGCAGTCCCTGGACAGGGGGCCAAAATATCTACGAGCAGTACTTC. The encoded protein is CASSPWTGGQNIYEQYF.

This clone was recorded a few times. This rearrangement joins TRBV5-1 to TRBJ2-7, with no clear D. The CDR3 loop spans 12 amino acids. V was cut by 1 base and J by 1 base, with 3 bases left in between. CDR1 SGHRS and CDR2 YFSETQ come from the germline V gene. The CDR3 nucleotides are TGCGCCAGCAGCTTGCGGTCCTACGAGCAGTACTTC. It yields the protein CASSLRSYEQYF.

The chain couples TRBV28 to TRBJ2-3, with D possibly TRBD1 on 5 matching bases. V was cut by 3 bases and J by 0 bases, with 13 bases left in between. CDR1 and CDR2 from the germline V gene are MDHEN and SYDVKM. This CDR3 has 16 residues. The CDR3 DNA reads TGTGCCAGCAGTTTCGGCGGTAAGGGGAGCACAGATACGCAGTATTTT. It encodes CASSFGGKGSTDTQYF.

The rearrangement links TRBV27 to TRBJ2-3, with 10 nucleotides matching TRBD2. The CDR3 length is 19 residues. Germline CDR1 is MNHEY and CDR2 is SMNVEV (reference sequence). After removal of 0 bases from V and 2 bases from J, the junction contained 11 bases not matched to a gene. CDR3 DNA sequence: TGTGCCAGCAGTTTATCGGCTAGCGGGAGTGAACGATTCACAGATACGCAGTATTTT. Translated, it gives CASSLSASGSERFTDTQYF.

The V gene is TRBV5-1, the J gene TRBJ1-1; possibly TRBD1 for D (6 bases). The germline CDR1 and CDR2 sequences are SGHRS and YFSETQ. The CDR3 totals 15 residues. Trimming stripped 1 base from V and 3 bases from J, with 13 bases between. CDR3 bases: TGCGCCAGCAGCTTGTATAACAGGGCGGACACTGAAGCTTTCTTT. Translation gives CASSLYNRADTEAFF. Together with reference TRBV5-1 and TRBJ1-1, the CDR3 gives the full variable domain: KAGVTQTPRYLIKTRGQQVTLSCSPISGHRSVSWYQQTPGQGLQFLFEYFSETQRNKGNFPGRFSGRQFSNSRSEMNVSTLELGDSALYLCASSLYNRADTEAFFGQGTRLTVV.

The chain uses TRBV28 and TRBJ2-5; maybe TRBD2 (8 bases). Germline V gene lookup returns CDR1 MDHEN and CDR2 SYDVKM. Trimming left V 5 bases short and J 5 bases short, with 30 bases between. CDR3 length: 19 residues. The CDR3 nucleotides read TGTGCCAGCAGTCCCAGGGGGTTTGGGGGTAGCGGGGATTTTGAGACCCAGTACTTC. Amino acids: CASSPRGFGGSGDFETQYF.

The rearrangement uses TRBV20-1 and TRBJ1-2, with D maybe TRBD1 (5 bases). The CDR3 is 11 amino acids. Germline CDR1 and CDR2: DFQATT and SNEGSKA (reference sequence). Trimming stripped 7 bases from V and 3 bases from J, with 9 bases between. The CDR3 loop is CSVPGDYGYTF. In nucleotides, the CDR3 is TGCAGTGTTCCGGGGGACTATGGCTACACCTTC.

This sequence joins TRBV3-1 (or the pseudogene TRBV3-2) and TRBJ2-7; TRBD1 agrees at 9 bases. Per the germline V gene, CDR1 is LGHDT and CDR2 is YNNKEL (reference sequence). The trim removed 1 base at V and 6 bases at J, leaving 7 bases unmatched. The CDR3 contains 15 residues. The DNA of the CDR3 is TGTGCCAGCAGCCAAGTCAAATACAGGGGGCGCGAGCAGTACTTC. This translates into CASSQVKYRGREQYF.

This chain connects TRBV7-4 to TRBJ1-5, with 11 bases that match TRBD1. The length of the CDR3 is 14 residues. The V gene end was trimmed by 9 bases and the J gene end by 3 bases; junction bases not matched to a gene: 4. Germline lookup yields CDR1 SGHVT and CDR2 SQSDAQ. The DNA for the CDR3 is TGTGCCAGTTTGGACAGGGGGCCCAATCAGCCCCAGCATTTT. Translation gives CASLDRGPNQPQHF. Combining the CDR3 with reference TRBV7-4 and TRBJ1-5 gives the whole variable domain GAGVSQSPRYKVAKRGRDVALRCDSISGHVTLYWYRQTLGQGSEVLTYSQSDAQRDKSGRPSGRFSAERPERSVSTLKIQRTEQGDSAVYLCASLDRGPNQPQHFGDGTRLSIL.

This clone was counted a few times. The chain recombines TRBV6-1 with TRBJ1-4, with D perhaps matching TRBD1 (5 bases). Germline values: CDR1 MNHNS, CDR2 SASEGT. The CDR3 loop spans 17 amino acids. V lost 2 bases and J 3 bases, leaving 16 bases between the germline ends. CDR3 coding DNA: TGTGCCAGCAGTGAAAGTACAGGTGGAGCATCTAATGAAAAACTGTTTTTT. It codes for CASSESTGGASNEKLFF.

This sequence joins TRBV9 and TRBJ2-3, with TRBD2 matching 8 bases. Germline trimming cut 0 bases from V and 5 bases from J; bases unmatched to any gene: 5. The CDR3 spans 15 residues. From germline, CDR1 is SGDLS and CDR2 YYNGEE. In DNA, the CDR3 is TGTGCCAGCAGCGTAGAGGCGGGGGGAGGAGATACGCAGTATTTT. It translates to CASSVEAGGGDTQYF.